The 30 T cell receptor beta chains below all came from one sample that was sequenced in a study of cytomegalovirus exposure and HLA in healthy donors. The PCR was carried out with 60 Vbeta primers and 13 Jbeta primers. Sequenced by immunoSEQ multiplex PCR; TCRdb stores in-frame clones only, minus some. This table has more than 100,000 clones, approximately 15% appearing once. Sequences were obtained from PBMCs. The receptors stem from a woman under 30 in good health and CMV-seronegative.

This chain links TRBV7-9 with TRBJ2-5, with a weak D call TRBD2 (7 bases). Germline CDR1 and CDR2: SEHNR and FQNEAQ (reference sequence). The CDR3 spans 16 residues. V was shortened by 5 bases and J by 4 bases, with 20 bases between the two germline ends. The CDR3 region has the DNA TGTGCCAGCAGCGGGGGGGCTAGCGGAAGGGCAGAGACCCAGTACTTC. As protein: CASSGGASGRAETQYF.

This chain connects TRBV30 to TRBJ1-5; the D gene is possibly TRBD1 (6 bases). The CDR3 has 15 amino acids. CDR1 GTSNPN and CDR2 SVGIG come from the germline V gene (reference sequence). Trimming shortened V by 3 bases and J by 0 bases, and 12 bases separated the two germline ends. CDR3 amino acids: CAWSHDRYSNQPQHF. The CDR3, as DNA: TGTGCCTGGAGCCACGACAGGTATAGCAATCAGCCCCAGCATTTT.

This clone came up a few times. This sequence joins TRBV28 and TRBJ1-1; D is uncertain. V lost 2 bases, J lost 11 bases, and 9 bases lay in between. Germline V gives CDR1 MDHEN, CDR2 SYDVKM. The CDR3 has 11 amino acids. CDR3 in amino acids: CASSLPSGAFF. CDR3 sequence (DNA): TGTGCCAGCAGTTTACCCTCAGGTGCTTTCTTT. Together with reference TRBV28 and TRBJ1-1, the CDR3 gives the full variable domain: DVKVTQSSRYLVKRTGEKVFLECVQDMDHENMFWYRQDPGLGLRLIYFSYDVKMKEKGDIPEGYSVSREKKERFSLILESASTNQTSMYLCASSLPSGAFFGQGTRLTVV.

This clone has more than one count but fewer than ten. The chain joins TRBV28 to TRBJ1-3; 7 bases fit TRBD1. CDR1 is MDHEN and CDR2 is SYDVKM in the germline V gene. CDR3 length: 17 residues. Losses at the gene ends were 4 bases for V and 0 bases for J; bases not matched to a gene: 9. The chain's CDR3 is CASSSEDRANSGNTIYF. The CDR3 region has the DNA TGTGCCAGCAGTTCCGAAGACAGGGCGAACTCTGGAAACACCATATATTTT.

There are a few counts of this clone. This chain uses TRBV7-8 with TRBJ2-7, with TRBD1 matching over 7 bases. The germline CDR1 and CDR2 sequences are SGHVS and FQNEAQ. After removal of 4 bases from V and 2 bases from J, the junction contained 17 bases not matched to a gene. CDR3 length: 18 amino acids. This CDR3 reads CASSSLDRSPFPPYEQYF. The DNA for the CDR3 is TGTGCCAGCAGCTCGCTGGACAGGTCACCCTTCCCTCCCTACGAGCAGTACTTC. Complete variable domain (other parts from reference TRBV7-8 and TRBJ2-7): GAGVSQSPRYKVAKRGQDVALRCDPISGHVSLFWYQQALGQGPEFLTYFQNEAQLDKSGLPSDRFFAERPEGSVSTLKIQRTQQEDSAVYLCASSSLDRSPFPPYEQYFGPGTRLTVT.

This CDR3 reads CASSYRGGADTQYF. CDR3 nucleotide sequence: TGTGCCAGCAGTTACAGGGGGGGCGCAGATACGCAGTATTTT. The chain employs TRBV6-6 and TRBJ2-3; possibly TRBD2 for D (7 bases). Between the trimmed V and J ends, which lost 2 bases and 4 bases, there was a span of 10 bases. The CDR3 consists of 14 residues. CDR1 is MNHNY and CDR2 is SVGAGI in the germline V gene (reference sequence).

This clone was seen only a few times. J is TRBJ1-2 and V is TRBV5-1; 8 bases are shared with TRBD1. With V trimmed by 0 bases and J by 6 bases, 4 bases remained unmatched. The germline CDR1 and CDR2 sequences are SGHRS and YFSETQ. This CDR3 is 14 amino acids long. Written as DNA, the CDR3 is TGCGCCAGCAGCTTGGACAGGGGGATGGATGGCTACACCTTC. Translation: CASSLDRGMDGYTF.

V usage is TRBV11-1 and J usage is TRBJ2-5; 9 positions agree with TRBD1. V shed 5 bases and J 4 bases; nucleotides not matched to a gene: 11. The CDR3 is made up of 16 amino acids. Germline V lookup: CDR1 SGHAT, CDR2 FQDESV (reference sequence). The DNA of the CDR3 is TGTGCCAGCAGCGGCGCGACAGGGGGGCGGGTAGAGACCCAGTACTTC. Its translation: CASSGATGGRVETQYF. The whole variable domain, filled in from reference TRBV11-1 and TRBJ2-5, reads EAEVAQSPRYKITEKSQAVAFWCDPISGHATLYWYRQILGQGPELLVQFQDESVVDDSQLPKDRFSAERLKGVDSTLKIQPAELGDSAMYLCASSGATGGRVETQYFGPGTRLLVL.

This clone has ten or more counts. The chain joins TRBV6-1 to TRBJ2-5; D ambiguous. Trimming took 2 bases from V and 5 from J, leaving 6 bases between them. The CDR3 extends over 12 amino acids. Germline CDR1 and CDR2: MNHNS and SASEGT. The CDR3 here is CASSETRETQYF. The CDR3 DNA reads TGTGCCAGCAGTGAAACCAGGGAGACCCAGTACTTC.

This rearrangement joins TRBV28 to TRBJ1-3; a weak D match, TRBD1 (5 bases). Germline loops: CDR1 MDHEN, CDR2 SYDVKM. The CDR3 runs to 14 residues. V lost 6 bases, J lost 3 bases, and 12 bases lay in between. The CDR3 DNA follows: TGTGCCAGCAGAGGAGGAGGGGTTGGAAACACCATATATTTT. Translated, it gives CASRGGGVGNTIYF.

The CDR3: CASSLATGGPYEQYF. The CDR3 DNA is TGTGCCAGCAGCTTAGCGACAGGGGGTCCCTACGAGCAGTACTTC. The J gene is TRBJ2-7, the V gene TRBV7-8, with 9 bases aligning to TRBD1. CDR1 and CDR2 from the germline V gene are SGHVS and FQNEAQ. CDR3 length: 15 residues. The ends lost 0 bases at V and 2 bases at J; junction bases unmatched: 2.

The genes are TRBV30 and TRBJ1-2, with D possibly being TRBD1 (5 bases). The ends were cut back, 0 bases at V and 5 bases at J, with 16 bases in the middle. Per the germline V gene, CDR1 is GTSNPN and CDR2 is SVGIG (reference sequence). This CDR3 is built from 15 residues. As DNA, the CDR3 is TGTGCCTGGAGTGTAGACGCAGGGTCCGTTTATGGCTACACCTTC. This sequence encodes CAWSVDAGSVYGYTF. Supplemented by reference TRBV30 and TRBJ1-2, the full variable domain reads SQTIHQWPATLVQPVGSPLSLECTVEGTSNPNLYWYRQAAGRGLQLLFYSVGIGQISSEVPQNLSASRPQDRQFILSSKKLLLSDSGFYLCAWSVDAGSVYGYTFGSGTRLTVV.

This rearrangement joins TRBV27 to TRBJ2-1; D is undetermined. Germline lookup yields CDR1 MNHEY and CDR2 SMNVEV (reference sequence). Trimming removed 3 bases at V and 4 bases at J, with 7 bases between. The CDR3 totals 13 residues. CDR3 residues: CASSFDFYNEQFF. In DNA, the CDR3 is TGTGCCAGCAGTTTCGACTTTTACAATGAGCAGTTCTTC.

This clone was seen a handful of times. V and J are TRBV2 and TRBJ1-5; maybe TRBD1 (5 bases). Per the germline V gene, CDR1 is SNHLY and CDR2 is FYNNEI. CDR3 size: 15 residues. The V end lost 6 bases, the J end lost 6 bases, and 18 bases lay between the germline ends. CDR3 residues: CASSGDSRPGQPQHF. DNA for the CDR3: TGTGCCAGCAGCGGGGACTCCCGCCCGGGTCAGCCCCAGCATTTT.

This clone was seen a handful of times. The V gene is TRBV19, the J gene TRBJ2-3; D unclear. The CDR3 is 11 amino acids. Germline-derived CDR1 and CDR2 are LNHDA and SQIVND (reference sequence). Trimming cost V 6 bases and J 4 bases, with 5 bases left between them. CDR3 coding DNA: TGTGCCAGTAGAACGGCAGATACGCAGTATTTT. Translated: CASRTADTQYF.

This clone appeared a few times. The V call is TRBV9, the J call TRBJ1-1; 7 bases are a match to TRBD1. V lost 0 bases and J lost 0; bases outside the gene matches: 8. CDR3 length: 17 amino acids. CDR1 SGDLS and CDR2 YYNGEE come from the germline V gene. CDR3 residues: CASSVGDRSSVNTEAFF. In DNA, the CDR3 is TGTGCCAGCAGCGTAGGGGACAGATCCTCTGTGAACACTGAAGCTTTCTTT.

This clone was detected many times. The chain uses TRBV6-4 and TRBJ2-3; TRBD1 matches 8 bases. Germline loops: CDR1 MRHNA, CDR2 SNTAGT. V trimming: 2 bases; J trimming: 4 bases; junction bases outside the gene matches: 5. This CDR3 has 15 amino acids. The DNA of the CDR3 is TGTGCCAGCAGTGACGGGTCAGGGGGCGCAGATACGCAGTATTTT. Translated, it gives CASSDGSGGADTQYF.

V is TRBV27 and J is TRBJ2-1, with 10 bases matching TRBD2. Trimming removed 5 bases from V and 7 bases from J; junction bases left unmatched: 14. The length of the CDR3 is 17 residues. Germline-derived CDR1 and CDR2 are MNHEY and SMNVEV (reference sequence). The CDR3 spells CASSQHKLAGGPNEQFF. The CDR3 nucleotides read TGTGCCAGCAGTCAGCACAAATTAGCGGGAGGCCCAAATGAGCAGTTCTTC.

This chain connects TRBV9 to TRBJ1-1; 7 bases are a match to TRBD1. This CDR3 has 16 amino acids. V was pared by 0 bases and J by 0 bases, with 5 bases of the junction left unmatched. The V gene's germline CDR1 is SGDLS and CDR2 YYNGEE. The CDR3 reads CASSVGQGIVNTEAFF. The CDR3 DNA follows: TGTGCCAGCAGCGTAGGACAGGGCATAGTGAACACTGAAGCTTTCTTT.

The genes are TRBV5-1 and TRBJ1-2; D is perhaps TRBD1 (5 bases). The CDR3 is 14 amino acids. Germline V gene sequence: CDR1 SGHRS, CDR2 YFSETQ. V was clipped by 0 bases and J by 2 bases, with 8 bases between them. This CDR3 reads CASSLEGLNYGYTF. The CDR3 bases are TGCGCCAGCAGCTTGGAGGGGTTGAACTATGGCTACACCTTC.

This clone was recorded a few times. This chain uses TRBV10-1 with TRBJ2-1, with 7 nucleotides matching TRBD2. V was clipped by 4 bases and J by 6 bases; unmatched bases: 3. Germline CDR1 reads WNHNN; CDR2 reads SYGVQD (reference sequence). The length of the CDR3 is 13 residues. The CDR3 nucleotides are TGCGCCAGCAGTGGAGGGAGGGCCAATGAGCAGTTCTTC. Encoded protein: CASSGGRANEQFF.

The CDR3 here is CASSSTGSEAFF. The CDR3 coding sequence is TGTGCCAGCAGCTCAACAGGTTCTGAAGCTTTCTTT. The J gene is TRBJ1-1, the V gene TRBV7-9, with D possibly TRBD1 on 5 matching bases. Germline V CDR1 and CDR2: SEHNR, FQNEAQ (reference sequence). The V gene lost 4 bases and the J gene lost 6 bases, with 9 bases spanning the gap. The CDR3 contains 12 residues.

The V and J genes are TRBV5-1 and TRBJ2-1; tentatively, D is TRBD1 (6 bases). This CDR3 region has 14 residues. V lost 0 bases, J lost 3 bases, and 7 bases lay in between. Germline CDR1 reads SGHRS; CDR2 reads YFSETQ. CDR3 coding DNA: TGCGCCAGCAGCTTGGCGGACAGCTACAATGAGCAGTTCTTC. Translating gives CASSLADSYNEQFF.

V is TRBV6-1 and J is TRBJ2-7; no clear D gene. Trimming left V 4 bases short and J 3 bases short, with 10 bases between. The length of the CDR3 is 13 residues. The germline gives CDR1 MNHNS, CDR2 SASEGT. The CDR3 DNA sequence: TGTGCCAGCAGTGTCGGTCAGGTCTACGAGCAGTACTTC. Residues: CASSVGQVYEQYF.

The chain is built from TRBV2 and TRBJ2-3, with 8 nucleotides matching TRBD1. The germline V gene has CDR1 SNHLY and CDR2 FYNNEI. This CDR3 has 15 amino acids. After removal of 7 bases from V and 1 base from J, the junction contained 7 bases not matched to a gene. CDR3 sequence: CASIPPGQGTDTQYF. CDR3 DNA sequence: TGTGCCAGCATCCCACCGGGACAGGGCACAGATACGCAGTATTTT. Complete variable domain (other parts from reference TRBV2 and TRBJ2-3): EPEVTQTPSHQVTQMGQEVILRCVPISNHLYFYWYRQILGQKVEFLVSFYNNEISEKSEIFDDQFSVERPDGSNFTLKIRSTKLEDSAMYFCASIPPGQGTDTQYFGPGTRLTVL.

This chain uses TRBV7-2 with TRBJ1-1; possible D gene TRBD1, 6 bases. Trimming left V 5 bases short and J 3 bases short, with 16 bases between. This CDR3 has 15 amino acids. Germline values: CDR1 SGHTA, CDR2 FQGNSA. The CDR3 loop reads CASSRQGTLDTEAFF. For the CDR3, the DNA is TGTGCCAGCAGCCGCCAGGGGACATTGGACACTGAAGCTTTCTTT. The full variable domain, in which reference TRBV7-2 and TRBJ1-1 provide the parts outside the CDR3, is GAGVSQSPSNKVTEKGKDVELRCDPISGHTALYWYRQSLGQGLEFLIYFQGNSAPDKSGLPSDRFSAERTGGSVSTLTIQRTQQEDSAVYLCASSRQGTLDTEAFFGQGTRLTVV.

This clone was detected a few times. CDR3 nucleotides: TGTGCCAGCAGCTGGGGACAGGGTGGCAATCAGCCCCAGCATTTT. Its translation: CASSWGQGGNQPQHF. This chain uses TRBV5-5 with TRBJ1-5; 9 bases agree with TRBD1. This CDR3 spans 15 amino acids. Germline V CDR1 and CDR2: SGHKS, YYEKEE (reference sequence). Losses at the gene ends were 3 bases for V and 2 bases for J; bases not matched to a gene: 3.

This sequence joins TRBV10-3 and TRBJ2-3; the D gene is possibly TRBD2 (6 bases). Germline V gene data show CDR1 as ENHRY and CDR2 as SYGVKD. Trimming took 2 bases from V and 4 from J, leaving 10 bases between them. The CDR3 contains 14 residues. The CDR3 sequence is CAISEMVAADTQYF. The CDR3 nucleotides read TGTGCCATCAGTGAGATGGTAGCGGCAGATACGCAGTATTTT.

CDR3 DNA sequence: TGTGCCAGCAGCACGCCGGACAGACCCGGGACTGAAGCTTTCTTT. Its translation: CASSTPDRPGTEAFF. The chain uses TRBV7-9 and TRBJ1-1; maybe TRBD1 (6 bases). V dropped 5 bases and J dropped 5 bases, with 18 bases sitting between them. Looked up from germline, CDR1 is SEHNR and CDR2 is FQNEAQ (reference sequence). The length of the CDR3 is 15 residues.

V is TRBV29-1 and J is TRBJ1-3, with D perhaps matching TRBD1 (5 bases). This CDR3 spans 13 amino acids. From germline, CDR1 is SQVTM and CDR2 ANQGSEA. Trimming left V 3 bases short and J 1 base short, with 7 bases between. Written as DNA, the CDR3 is TGCAGCGTTGAGCAGGGTTCTGGAAACACCATATATTTT. Translated: CSVEQGSGNTIYF.